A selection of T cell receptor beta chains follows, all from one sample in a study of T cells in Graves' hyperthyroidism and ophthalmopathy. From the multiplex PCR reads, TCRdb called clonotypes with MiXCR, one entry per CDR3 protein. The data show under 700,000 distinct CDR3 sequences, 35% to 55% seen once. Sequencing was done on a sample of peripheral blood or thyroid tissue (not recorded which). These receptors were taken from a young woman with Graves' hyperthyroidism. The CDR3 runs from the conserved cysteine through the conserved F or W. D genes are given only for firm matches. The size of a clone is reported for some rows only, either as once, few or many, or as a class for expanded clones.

TGTGCCAGCAGTCGAGCGGCAACCTACGAGCAGTACTTC | CASSRAATYEQYF | - | TRBV6-5 | - | TRBJ2-7
TGTGCCAGCAGCTTAGACGCAGGGGGCAATCAGCCCCAGCATTTT | CASSLDAGGNQPQHF | - | TRBV11-2 | - | TRBJ1-5
TGTGCCAGCAGCTCTGGGGCAAGTGTAGGCAATCAGCCCCAGCATTTT | CASSSGASVGNQPQHF | - | TRBV7-9 | - | TRBJ1-5
TGTGCCAGCAGCCACCGACTCAGCCCTGGAAACACCATATATTTT | CASSHRLSPGNTIYF | - | TRBV14 | - | TRBJ1-3
TGTGCCAGCACCGAGCGGGACAGGGTGGGCTATGGCTACACCTTC | CASTERDRVGYGYTF | TRBD1 | TRBV25-1 | - | TRBJ1-2
TGTGCCAGCACCCACGGGGAGCTGTTTTTT | CASTHGELFF | - | TRBV6-1 | - | TRBJ2-2
TGTGCCAGCAGTGAGGGAGGGGGTAGCAATCAGCCCCAGCATTTT | CASSEGGGSNQPQHF | - | TRBV2 | - | TRBJ1-5
TGTGCCATCAGTGCGGGACAAGAGACCCAGTACTTC | CAISAGQETQYF | - | TRBV10-3 | many | TRBJ2-5
TGTGCCAGCGGGGGGTACGGGACAGGGACCAATTCACCCCTCCACTTT | CASGGYGTGTNSPLHF | TRBD1 | TRBV25-1 | - | TRBJ1-6
TGCAGTGCTAGAGATCTCGGGGAGGGAAATCAGCCCCAGCATTTT | CSARDLGEGNQPQHF | - | TRBV20-1 | - | TRBJ1-5
TGTGCCACCCCGGGACAGGACCCAACTAATGAAAAACTGTTTTTT | CATPGQDPTNEKLFF | TRBD1 | TRBV15 | many | TRBJ1-4
TGTGCCACCCGACGGACAGAGCAAAACACTGAAGCTTTCTTT | CATRRTEQNTEAFF | - | TRBV19 | few | TRBJ1-1
TGTGCCAGCAGTCGGGACAGGGAACGAGGCTACACCTTC | CASSRDRERGYTF | TRBD1 | TRBV10-3 | - | TRBJ1-2
TGTGCCAGCAGCTTGGATCCGGGGGGGGACATCTATGGCTACACCTTC | CASSLDPGGDIYGYTF | - | TRBV25-1 | - | TRBJ1-2
TGCAGCTCGGACGGGAACTATGGCTACACCTTC | CSSDGNYGYTF | - | TRBV29-1 | - | TRBJ1-2
TGCAGTGCTAGAGAAAGGAGCTCCTATAATTCACCCCTCCACTTT | CSARERSSYNSPLHF | - | TRBV20-1 | many | TRBJ1-6
TGCAGTGCTAGAGATCCGGGGGGGAGCTACGAGCAGTACTTC | CSARDPGGSYEQYF | TRBD2 | TRBV20-1 | few | TRBJ2-7
TGTGCCAGCAGTCTTCAACAACGACTAGCGGAGACCCAGTACTTC | CASSLQQRLAETQYF | TRBD2 | TRBV2 | - | TRBJ2-5
TGTGCCAGCAGCACAAGACCGGCGGGTCAGCCCCAGCATTTT | CASSTRPAGQPQHF | - | TRBV7-2 | few | TRBJ1-5
TGTGCCACCAGTGCCAACCCTACAGGGGATGACGAGCAGTACTTC | CATSANPTGDDEQYF | TRBD1 | TRBV24-1 | many | TRBJ2-7
TGCAGGACAGGGGGGAACGCTGAAGCTTTCTTT | CRTGGNAEAFF | TRBD1 | TRBV20-1 | many | TRBJ1-1
TGTGCCACTAGCCAACTCGGAAACACCATATATTTT | CATSQLGNTIYF | - | TRBV10-3 | few | TRBJ1-3
TGTGCCAGCAGCCAAGGACAGGGTGACTACTATGGCTACACCTTC | CASSQGQGDYYGYTF | TRBD1 | TRBV7-3 | - | TRBJ1-2
TGTGCCTGGAGTGTAAGCGGGGGGCAAGGCTACACCTTC | CAWSVSGGQGYTF | - | TRBV30 | - | TRBJ1-2
TGCAGCGTTGAACCCGGGAGGGCAGATACGCAGTATTTT | CSVEPGRADTQYF | TRBD2 | TRBV29-1 | - | TRBJ2-3
TGTGCCAGCAGGGCAGGGGGGACAACCTACGAGCAGTACTTC | CASRAGGTTYEQYF | - | TRBV2 | - | TRBJ2-7